The rows below give T cell receptor beta chains drawn from one sample of a study of blood T cell repertoires in COVID-19. TCRdb's table, derived via immunoSEQ multiplex PCR, lists solely in-frame clones and lacks some. The sample has roughly 280,000 clones; around 90% are singletons. The sample consisted of peripheral blood. The receptor source for this set is a woman in her 50s who had recovered from COVID-19. Each CDR3 is given with its conserved first and last residue. Fields, in order: clone size, J gene, V gene, D gene, CDR3 protein. The D gene is left open where the match is weak. Clone size appears in some rows only: once, few, many, or a class for an expanded clone.

size: few
J: TRBJ1-6
V: TRBV28
D: TRBD1
CDR3: CASSTPGQGVINSPLHF

size: .
J: TRBJ1-1
V: TRBV19
D: .
CDR3: CASRVLTGPNTEAFF

size: .
J: TRBJ1-1
V: TRBV3-1/TRBV3-2
D: .
CDR3: CASSKTRRPSNTEAFF

size: .
J: TRBJ2-5
V: TRBV5-1
D: .
CDR3: CASSFGSGETQYF

size: .
J: TRBJ2-7
V: TRBV29-1
D: TRBD1
CDR3: CSVPGTGSYEQYF

size: .
J: TRBJ1-1
V: TRBV5-1
D: TRBD1
CDR3: CASSTRQGLGFDTEAFF

size: .
J: TRBJ2-5
V: TRBV5-1
D: .
CDR3: CASSLGLSIRETQYF

size: .
J: TRBJ1-3
V: TRBV19
D: .
CDR3: CASSIDGGLGNTIYF

size: many
J: TRBJ2-1
V: TRBV5-1
D: .
CDR3: CASSLAPPGYGYNEQFF

size: .
J: TRBJ1-1
V: TRBV29-1
D: .
CDR3: CSVVWDLGRNTEAFF

size: .
J: TRBJ2-7
V: TRBV11-3
D: TRBD1
CDR3: CASSCDRGLRREQYF

size: .
J: TRBJ2-7
V: TRBV11-2
D: .
CDR3: CASSLRTQGSYEQYF

size: .
J: TRBJ2-2
V: TRBV5-5
D: .
CDR3: CASSFGLGELFF

size: few
J: TRBJ1-1
V: TRBV6-2/TRBV6-3
D: .
CDR3: CASSYSISRKRTEAFF

size: .
J: TRBJ1-3
V: TRBV9
D: TRBD1
CDR3: CASSVARQGSGNTIYF

size: .
J: TRBJ2-7
V: TRBV9
D: TRBD1
CDR3: CASSPRDRGYEQYF

size: .
J: TRBJ1-1
V: TRBV24-1
D: TRBD1
CDR3: CATSDPMTGGDFF

size: .
J: TRBJ1-1
V: TRBV19
D: .
CDR3: CASSIVWRKAEAFF

size: .
J: TRBJ1-2
V: TRBV5-4
D: TRBD1
CDR3: CASSHRGGYGYTF

size: .
J: TRBJ1-2
V: TRBV18
D: TRBD1
CDR3: CASSPGQGNYGYTF

size: .
J: TRBJ2-3
V: TRBV21-1
D: .
CDR3: CASSNMGKGGSTDTQYF

size: .
J: TRBJ1-1
V: TRBV5-3
D: .
CDR3: CARSPPPGTRRGGTEAFF

size: .
J: TRBJ1-3
V: TRBV19
D: .
CDR3: CASSTDGHSGNTIYF

size: few
J: TRBJ1-5
V: TRBV7-9
D: TRBD1
CDR3: CASSIHSGGMGQPQHF

size: .
J: TRBJ2-5
V: TRBV3-1/TRBV3-2
D: TRBD2
CDR3: CASSPRGGIETQYF

size: .
J: TRBJ2-2
V: TRBV30
D: .
CDR3: CAWSGYITGELFF

size: .
J: TRBJ2-1
V: TRBV11-2
D: TRBD2
CDR3: CASSSGTSGGYSEQFF

size: .
J: TRBJ1-2
V: TRBV9
D: TRBD1
CDR3: CASSVARDSEYYGYTF

size: .
J: TRBJ2-7
V: TRBV6-5
D: TRBD2
CDR3: CASSYRSGRAKEQYF